This T cell receptor (beta chain) is from a study of cytomegalovirus exposure and HLA in healthy donors. Study results and limitations: Highly shared variants forming one cluster were likely a sequencing artifact. Later work associated 16,951 TCR beta sequences with HLA alleles at 0.05 false discovery rate. Some TCR beta chains (over 150 of them) were listed as cytomegalovirus-associated.

The CDR3 length is 16 residues. V dropped 4 bases and J dropped 5 bases, with 19 bases sitting between them. Germline CDR1 MNHNY, CDR2 SVGAGI (reference sequence). This clone has just a few counts. Its antigen remains unidentified. Both 60 Vbeta primers and 13 Jbeta primers went into the PCR. Using immunoSEQ multiplex PCR, the repertoire was profiled, and TCRdb retains in-frame clones only, with some absent. Here the sample spans fewer than 200,000 clones, roughly a tenth being singletons. Sequences were obtained from PBMCs. The clonotype originates from a woman aged 25-40 years in good health and CMV-seropositive. The J gene is TRBJ2-3, the V gene TRBV6-6, with D perhaps TRBD2 (7 bases). CDR3 bases: TGTGCCAGCAGTTCGACCGGGACAAGGGGGGGAGATACGCAGTATTTT. Translated, it gives CASSSTGTRGGDTQYF.